This passage covers 28 T cell receptor beta chains from one sample sequenced in a study of T cells expressing NK-cell markers. TCRdb reprocessed the 5' RACE reads; each CDR3 protein has one entry and no DNA is given. The listing contains hundreds of thousands of distinct CDR3 sequences. Source material: blood T cells: a sorted CD56 or NKG2C T cell subset, CD4+ or CD8+ T cells, or bulk PBMC T cells (not recorded which). These receptors were collected from a woman aged 18 to 75 in good health.

The chain has TRBV30 and TRBJ2-1. This CDR3 comprises 11 residues. In germline, CDR1 is GTSNPN, CDR2 SVGIG (reference sequence). CDR3: CAWRAQWEQFF.

V is TRBV10-3 and J is TRBJ2-7; TCRdb returns TRBD1, unconfirmable since there is no DNA. The CDR3 has 14 residues. Germline V CDR1 and CDR2: ENHRY, SYGVKD. CDR3 loop: CAIGQGTGAYEQYF.

The gene calls are TRBV5-1 and TRBJ2-7; TCRdb picks TRBD2, but there is no DNA to check that call. The CDR3 contains 13 residues. Germline V CDR1 and CDR2: SGHRS, YFSETQ. The CDR3 is CASSDGPPYEQYF.

The rearrangement links TRBV4-1 to TRBJ1-2; TCRdb's assignment of TRBD1 cannot be checked, as there is no DNA. This CDR3 is built from 14 residues. Germline V gives CDR1 MGHRA, CDR2 YSYEKL. CDR3 in amino acids: CASSLGTGTYGYTF.

V and J are TRBV20-1 and TRBJ1-2. This CDR3 is built from 13 residues. The germline CDR1 and CDR2 sequences are DFQATT and SNEGSKA (reference sequence). The CDR3 region is CSARVTSEYGYTF.

The CDR3 region is CASQPRGAEQYF. The V and J genes are TRBV3-1 and TRBJ2-7. Germline V gene lookup returns CDR1 LGHDT and CDR2 YNNKEL (reference sequence). The CDR3 loop spans 12 amino acids.

J is TRBJ2-3 and V is TRBV12-3 or TRBV12-4; TCRdb gives TRBD1 as the D gene, but with no DNA this cannot be confirmed. The length of the CDR3 is 15 residues. CDR3 region: CASGQGQGAKDTQYF.

The J gene is TRBJ2-7, the V gene TRBV11-2. CDR1 is SGHAT, CDR2 FQNNGV, per germline. The CDR3 covers 12 residues. CDR3 sequence: CASSGSFYEQYF.

The V call is TRBV6-5, the J call TRBJ1-3; TCRdb calls TRBD1, which cannot be checked without DNA. CDR1 is MNHEY and CDR2 is SVGAGI in the germline V gene. The CDR3 is made up of 17 amino acids. The CDR3 is CASSYSGTGGKRNTIYF.

The V gene is TRBV29-1, the J gene TRBJ1-2; TCRdb picks TRBD1, but there is no DNA to check that call. Germline V gene sequence: CDR1 SQVTM, CDR2 ANQGSEA. The CDR3 totals 14 residues. CDR3 loop: CSVEPSGQGGGYTF.

The J gene is TRBJ1-2, the V gene TRBV15. Per germline, CDR1 LNHNV and CDR2 YYDKDF (reference sequence). CDR3 length equals 13 residues. CDR3 amino acids: CATSSPGRGGYTF.

V usage is TRBV5-1 and J usage is TRBJ2-7; as DNA is missing, the TRBD2 call by TCRdb cannot be tested. Germline-derived CDR1 and CDR2 are SGHRS and YFSETQ. There are 16 residues in the CDR3. The chain's CDR3 is CASSLDLARPSYEQYF.

V and J are TRBV10-3 and TRBJ2-7; absent DNA, TCRdb's TRBD1 call cannot be checked. From germline, CDR1 is ENHRY and CDR2 SYGVKD. The CDR3 is 16 residues long. The CDR3: CAISEKMSGGTYEQYF.

The CDR3 loop is CASSLSRGAAHEQYF. The V call is TRBV7-9, the J call TRBJ2-7. Germline CDR1 SEHNR, CDR2 FQNEAQ (reference sequence). The CDR3 is made up of 15 amino acids.

V is TRBV12-3 or TRBV12-4 and J is TRBJ1-4. The CDR3 contains 16 residues. CDR3 residues: CASSSRGGRANEKLFF.

The chain joins TRBV5-6 to TRBJ2-3. The germline gives CDR1 SGHDT, CDR2 YYEEEE. CDR3 size: 17 residues. The CDR3 region is CASSPLVSSGSTDTQYF.

This chain joins TRBV20-1 and TRBJ2-1; TCRdb outputs TRBD2, but without DNA this stays unchecked. Germline CDR1 reads DFQATT; CDR2 reads SNEGSKA (reference sequence). The CDR3 sequence is 18 residues long. CDR3 amino acids: CSAPGPPAGGRVYNEQFF.

The chain couples TRBV3-1 to TRBJ2-4; the D gene TCRdb calls, TRBD1, cannot be checked with no DNA. Germline lookup yields CDR1 LGHDT and CDR2 YNNKEL (reference sequence). The CDR3 runs 16 residues. CDR3 residues: CASSQVPGNAKNIQYF.

The chain is built from TRBV7-2 and TRBJ1-1; the D gene TCRdb calls, TRBD1, cannot be checked with no DNA. The CDR3 sequence is 14 residues long. Germline V CDR1 and CDR2: SGHTA, FQGNSA. CDR3 amino acids: CASSLAGGHTEAFF.

This sequence joins TRBV12-3 or TRBV12-4 and TRBJ1-1; TCRdb names TRBD1, which stays unverified in the absence of DNA. CDR3 size: 16 residues. The CDR3 sequence is CASSRRQGLTNTEAFF.

V is TRBV7-8 and J is TRBJ1-4. This CDR3 has 13 residues. Germline CDR1 reads SGHVS; CDR2 reads FQNEAQ. The CDR3 loop is CASSPDGLSELFF.

The rearrangement uses TRBV20-1 and TRBJ2-7; the D call of TRBD2 rests on TCRdb alone, since no DNA is present to check it. Germline V gene data show CDR1 as DFQATT and CDR2 as SNEGSKA (reference sequence). The CDR3 covers 16 residues. The CDR3 loop reads CSARDGGGPAPSEQYF.

The V call is TRBV7-2, the J call TRBJ2-3; TCRdb calls TRBD1, which cannot be checked without DNA. The CDR3 is 16 residues long. Germline CDR1 is SGHTA and CDR2 is FQGNSA. The CDR3 sequence is CASSLDGRGGTDTQYF.

The chain links TRBV5-1 to TRBJ1-1; lacking DNA, the TRBD1 call made by TCRdb goes unchecked. Per germline, CDR1 SGHRS and CDR2 YFSETQ. This CDR3 spans 14 amino acids. The chain's CDR3 is CASSLGGQNTEAFF. Drawing the rest from reference TRBV5-1 and TRBJ1-1, the complete variable domain is KAGVTQTPRYLIKTRGQQVTLSCSPISGHRSVSWYQQTPGQGLQFLFEYFSETQRNKGNFPGRFSGRQFSNSRSEMNVSTLELGDSALYLCASSLGGQNTEAFFGQGTRLTVV.

CDR3 in amino acids: CASSPDRYYTEAFF. The chain couples TRBV18 to TRBJ1-1; TCRdb selects TRBD1, and the lack of DNA leaves this call unchecked. The CDR3 covers 14 residues. The germline gives CDR1 KGHSH, CDR2 LQKENI.

This chain uses TRBV6-8 with TRBJ2-1. The CDR3 is 17 residues long. Germline loops: CDR1 MNHGY, CDR2 SAAAGT. The CDR3 sequence is CASSYPTSGSSYNEQFF.

V usage is TRBV5-1 and J usage is TRBJ1-6. Germline V CDR1 and CDR2: SGHRS, YFSETQ. CDR3 size: 15 residues. This CDR3 reads CASSLDRGQGSPLHF.

This sequence joins TRBV11-2 and TRBJ2-1; TCRdb lists TRBD2, though no DNA is available to test this call. From germline, CDR1 is SGHAT and CDR2 FQNNGV. The CDR3 loop spans 18 amino acids. The CDR3 is CASRTTNGAGGRYNEQFF.